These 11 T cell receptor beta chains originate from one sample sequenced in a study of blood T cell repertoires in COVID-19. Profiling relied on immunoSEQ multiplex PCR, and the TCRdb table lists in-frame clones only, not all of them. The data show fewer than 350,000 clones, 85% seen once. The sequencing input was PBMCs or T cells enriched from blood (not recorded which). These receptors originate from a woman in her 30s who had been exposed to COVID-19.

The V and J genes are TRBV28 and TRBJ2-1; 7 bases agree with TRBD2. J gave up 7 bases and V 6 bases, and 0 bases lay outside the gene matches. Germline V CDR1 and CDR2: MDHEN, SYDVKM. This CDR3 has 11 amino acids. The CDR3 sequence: CASRGGNEQFF. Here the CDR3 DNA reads TGTGCCAGCAGGGGGGGGAATGAGCAGTTCTTC. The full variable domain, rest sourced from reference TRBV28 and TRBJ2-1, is DVKVTQSSRYLVKRTGEKVFLECVQDMDHENMFWYRQDPGLGLRLIYFSYDVKMKEKGDIPEGYSVSREKKERFSLILESASTNQTSMYLCASRGGNEQFFGPGTRLTVL.

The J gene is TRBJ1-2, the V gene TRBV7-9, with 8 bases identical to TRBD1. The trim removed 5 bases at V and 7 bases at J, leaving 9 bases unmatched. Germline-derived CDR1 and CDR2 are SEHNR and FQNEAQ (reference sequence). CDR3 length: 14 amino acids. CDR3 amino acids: CASSIIQGVVGYTF. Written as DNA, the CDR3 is TGTGCCAGCAGCATAATACAGGGGGTTGTTGGCTACACCTTC.

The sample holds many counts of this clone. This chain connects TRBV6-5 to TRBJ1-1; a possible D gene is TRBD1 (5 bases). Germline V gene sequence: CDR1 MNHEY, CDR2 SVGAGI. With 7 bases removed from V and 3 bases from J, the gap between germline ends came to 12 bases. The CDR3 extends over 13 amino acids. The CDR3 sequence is CASTINRYTEAFF. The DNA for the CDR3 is TGTGCCAGCACGATTAACAGGTACACTGAAGCTTTCTTT.

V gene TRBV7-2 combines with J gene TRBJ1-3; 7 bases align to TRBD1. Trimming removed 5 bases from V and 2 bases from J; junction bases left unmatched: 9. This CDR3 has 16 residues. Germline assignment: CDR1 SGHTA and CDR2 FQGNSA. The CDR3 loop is CASSNGAGGTGNTIYF. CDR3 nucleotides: TGTGCCAGCAGCAACGGGGCAGGGGGTACTGGAAACACCATATATTTT.

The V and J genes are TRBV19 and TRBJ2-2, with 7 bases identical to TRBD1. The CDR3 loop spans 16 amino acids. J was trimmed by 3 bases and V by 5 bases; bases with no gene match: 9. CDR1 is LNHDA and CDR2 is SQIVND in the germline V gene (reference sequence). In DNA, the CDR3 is TGTGCCAGTAGTGAGTTGGACAGGACTGACACCGGGGAGCTGTTTTTT. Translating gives CASSELDRTDTGELFF.

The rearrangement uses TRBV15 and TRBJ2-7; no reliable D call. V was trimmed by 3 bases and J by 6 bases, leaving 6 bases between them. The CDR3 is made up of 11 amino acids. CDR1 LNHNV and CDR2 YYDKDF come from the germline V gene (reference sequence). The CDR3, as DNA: TGTGCCACCAGCAGGGGCCCCGAGCAGTACTTC. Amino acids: CATSRGPEQYF. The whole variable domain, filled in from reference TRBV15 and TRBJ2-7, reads DAMVIQNPRYQVTQFGKPVTLSCSQTLNHNVMYWYQQKSSQAPKLLFHYYDKDFNNEADTPDNFQSRRPNTSFCFLDIRSPGLGDTAMYLCATSRGPEQYFGPGTRLTVT.

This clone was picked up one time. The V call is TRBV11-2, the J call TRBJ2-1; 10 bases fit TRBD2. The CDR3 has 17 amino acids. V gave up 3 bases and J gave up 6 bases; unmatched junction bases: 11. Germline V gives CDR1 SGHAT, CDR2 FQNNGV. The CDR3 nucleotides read TGTGCCAGCAGCTTGTGGAGCGGGAGGGCGATCCTCAATGAGCAGTTCTTC. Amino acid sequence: CASSLWSGRAILNEQFF.

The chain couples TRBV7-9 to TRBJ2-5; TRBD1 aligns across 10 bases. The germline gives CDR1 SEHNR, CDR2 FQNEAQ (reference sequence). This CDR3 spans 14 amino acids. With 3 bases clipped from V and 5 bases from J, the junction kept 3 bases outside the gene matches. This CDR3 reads CASSFDRGLETQYF. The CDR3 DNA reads TGTGCCAGCAGCTTCGACAGGGGGCTTGAGACCCAGTACTTC. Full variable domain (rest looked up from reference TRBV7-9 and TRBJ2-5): DTGVSQNPRHKITKRGQNVTFRCDPISEHNRLYWYRQTLGQGPEFLTYFQNEAQLEKSRLLSDRFSAERPKGSFSTLEIQRTEQGDSAMYLCASSFDRGLETQYFGPGTRLLVL.

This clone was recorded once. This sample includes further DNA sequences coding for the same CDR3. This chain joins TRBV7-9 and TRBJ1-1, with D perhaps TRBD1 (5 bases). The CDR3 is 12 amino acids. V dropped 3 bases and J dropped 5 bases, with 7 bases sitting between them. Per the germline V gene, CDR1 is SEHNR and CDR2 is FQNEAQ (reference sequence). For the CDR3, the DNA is TGTGCCAGCAGCTTCTCAGGGACTGAAGCTTTCTTT. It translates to CASSFSGTEAFF. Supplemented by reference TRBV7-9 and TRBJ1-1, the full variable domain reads DTGVSQNPRHKITKRGQNVTFRCDPISEHNRLYWYRQTLGQGPEFLTYFQNEAQLEKSRLLSDRFSAERPKGSFSTLEIQRTEQGDSAMYLCASSFSGTEAFFGQGTRLTVV.

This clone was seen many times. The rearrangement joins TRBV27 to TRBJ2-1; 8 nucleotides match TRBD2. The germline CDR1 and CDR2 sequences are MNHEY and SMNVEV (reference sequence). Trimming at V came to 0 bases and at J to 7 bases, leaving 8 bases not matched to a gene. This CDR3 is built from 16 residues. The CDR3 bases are TGTGCCAGCAGTTTATCCGGGGGGGGAGTGTCAAATGAGCAGTTCTTC. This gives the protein CASSLSGGGVSNEQFF.

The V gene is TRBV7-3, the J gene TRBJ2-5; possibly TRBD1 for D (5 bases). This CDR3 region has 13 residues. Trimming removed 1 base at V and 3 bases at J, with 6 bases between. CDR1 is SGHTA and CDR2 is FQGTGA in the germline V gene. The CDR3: CASSLSREETQYF. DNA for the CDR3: TGTGCCAGCAGCTTAAGCAGGGAAGAGACCCAGTACTTC.